What follows are 21 T cell receptor beta chains derived from one specimen sequenced in a study of blood T cell repertoires in COVID-19. The data were produced by immunoSEQ multiplex PCR, yet TCRdb's version contains in-frame clones alone and is incomplete. The repertoire has some 170,000 clones, roughly 87% of them found once; the top ten carry 1% to 1.5%. The sequencing input was PBMCs or T cells enriched from blood (not recorded which). These receptors originate from a human donor with acute COVID-19. The donor label of this sample is uncertain.

The rearrangement links TRBV27 to TRBJ2-1, with 13 bases identical to TRBD2. There are 17 residues in the CDR3. V lost 5 bases and J lost 5; bases outside the gene matches: 9. CDR1 MNHEY and CDR2 SMNVEV come from the germline V gene (reference sequence). In nucleotides, the CDR3 is TGTGCCAGCAGTCCGACTAGCGGGGGGACCTTGAACAATGAGCAGTTCTTC. The encoded protein is CASSPTSGGTLNNEQFF.

The chain is built from TRBV3-1 (or the pseudogene TRBV3-2) and TRBJ2-7; TRBD2 matches at 10 bases. The J segment lost 3 bases and the V segment lost 4 bases, leaving 12 bases of the junction unmatched. The CDR3 totals 17 residues. Germline loops: CDR1 LGHDT, CDR2 YNNKEL (reference sequence). The CDR3 DNA reads as TGTGCCAGCAGCCCGCGAGGTGGGAGCGGGGGGGTCTACGAGCAGTACTTC. Translated: CASSPRGGSGGVYEQYF.

The chain recombines TRBV2 with TRBJ1-2; 10 positions agree with TRBD1. The CDR3 totals 15 residues. The germline V gene has CDR1 SNHLY and CDR2 FYNNEI. Germline trimming cut 3 bases from V and 4 bases from J; bases unmatched to any gene: 5. The chain's CDR3 is CASSEGQGIGYGYTF. In DNA, the CDR3 is TGTGCCAGCAGTGAGGGACAGGGGATTGGCTATGGCTACACCTTC.

J is TRBJ2-7 and V is TRBV7-9; 8 bases align to TRBD1. The CDR3 runs to 14 residues. Germline V gene sequence: CDR1 SEHNR, CDR2 FQNEAQ (reference sequence). The V and J ends lost 5 bases and 6 bases, in that order; junction bases with no gene match: 9. CDR3 sequence: CASSPGQGEGEQYF. CDR3 DNA sequence: TGTGCCAGCAGCCCAGGACAGGGCGAGGGCGAGCAGTACTTC.

This clone appeared once. This chain joins TRBV18 and TRBJ2-7; no reliable D call. V was trimmed by 0 bases and J by 2 bases, leaving 8 bases between them. Germline V CDR1 and CDR2: KGHSH, LQKENI. The CDR3 spans 14 residues. The CDR3 loop reads CASSPPPTPYEQYF. For the CDR3, the DNA is TGTGCCAGCTCACCACCGCCCACACCCTACGAGCAGTACTTC.

The chain couples TRBV2 to TRBJ1-2; tentative D call: TRBD1 (6 bases). CDR1 and CDR2 from the germline V gene are SNHLY and FYNNEI. V gave up 4 bases and J gave up 8 bases, with 14 bases separating them. The CDR3 covers 13 residues. Written as DNA, the CDR3 is TGTGCCAGCAGTGGCAAACAGGGACGCGGCTACACCTTC. It is translated as CASSGKQGRGYTF.

The genes are TRBV28 and TRBJ1-2; tentatively, D is TRBD1 (6 bases). The CDR3 covers 16 residues. Germline-derived CDR1 and CDR2 are MDHEN and SYDVKM. V was shortened by 5 bases and J by 4 bases, with 20 bases between the two germline ends. The CDR3 DNA is TGTGCCAGCAGTCCGACCTTCGTTCAGGGGAGCTATGGCTACACCTTC. It translates to CASSPTFVQGSYGYTF.

V and J are TRBV9 and TRBJ2-3; possibly TRBD1 for D (5 bases). CDR3 length equals 15 residues. The V gene's germline CDR1 is SGDLS and CDR2 YYNGEE. V was shortened by 1 base and J by 2 bases, with 11 bases between the two germline ends. The CDR3 sequence: CASSVKGLNTDTQYF. In DNA form, the CDR3 reads TGTGCCAGCAGCGTAAAGGGGCTGAACACAGATACGCAGTATTTT.

The V and J genes are TRBV27 and TRBJ2-1; 8 nucleotides align to TRBD1. The V segment lost 5 bases and the J segment 6 bases; nucleotides outside the gene matches: 15. This CDR3 is 17 amino acids long. Germline CDR1 reads MNHEY; CDR2 reads SMNVEV (reference sequence). The CDR3 bases are TGTGCCAGCAGTCCGCCCTTGGACAGGGAATTTTTCAATGAGCAGTTCTTC. This translates into CASSPPLDREFFNEQFF.

V is TRBV5-6 and J is TRBJ1-5; 10 nucleotides align to TRBD1. This CDR3 contains 15 residues. J was trimmed by 6 bases and V by 4 bases; bases with no gene match: 7. Germline CDR1 is SGHDT and CDR2 is YYEEEE. CDR3 protein: CASSLGTGVSQPQHF. In nucleotides, the CDR3 is TGTGCCAGCAGCCTGGGGACAGGGGTCTCTCAGCCCCAGCATTTT.

This chain links TRBV18 with TRBJ2-7, with D maybe TRBD1 (6 bases). Germline lookup yields CDR1 KGHSH and CDR2 LQKENI. This CDR3 region has 15 residues. Trimming stripped 5 bases from V and 5 bases from J, with 19 bases between. The CDR3 DNA follows: TGTGCCAGCTCATACCAGGGCCCAGGGGCAAACGAGCAGTACTTC. This codes for CASSYQGPGANEQYF.

The V call is TRBV25-1, the J call TRBJ2-1, with TRBD2 as a possible D gene (6 bases). The germline V gene has CDR1 MGHDK and CDR2 SYGVNS. V was shortened by 3 bases and J by 3 bases, with 12 bases between the two germline ends. The CDR3 is made up of 15 amino acids. The CDR3 spells CASSDPGLNYNEQFF. The CDR3 DNA is TGTGCCAGCAGTGACCCGGGACTTAACTACAATGAGCAGTTCTTC.

The chain has TRBV5-4 and TRBJ2-3; 11 bases are shared with TRBD2. This CDR3 contains 17 residues. The V gene's germline CDR1 is SGHNT and CDR2 YYREEE (reference sequence). V trimming: 3 bases; J trimming: 6 bases; junction bases outside the gene matches: 12. CDR3 sequence (DNA): TGTGCCAGCAGCTCCCCCGTAGCGGGGGGGATCAAGGATACGCAGTATTTT. Amino acids: CASSSPVAGGIKDTQYF.

The chain joins TRBV24-1 to TRBJ1-5; 7 bases match TRBD1. The CDR3 has 15 amino acids. V lost 4 bases, J lost 4 bases, and 6 bases stayed unmatched. Germline assignment: CDR1 KGHDR and CDR2 SFDVKD. The CDR3 protein is CATSDQGTENQPQHF. CDR3 in DNA: TGTGCCACCAGTGACCAAGGGACAGAGAATCAGCCCCAGCATTTT.

The chain couples TRBV21-1 to TRBJ1-2; the table's D call of TRBD1 was not tested on the DNA. TRBV21-1 is reported as a pseudogene. The CDR3 totals 15 residues. DNA for the CDR3: TGTGCCAGCAGCAAAAGGAGAGACAGGGGCGATGGCTACACCTTC. Its protein product is CASSKRRDRGDGYTF.

The chain uses TRBV9 and TRBJ2-7; 8 bases fit TRBD1. Germline V gene data show CDR1 as SGDLS and CDR2 as YYNGEE. The CDR3 runs to 15 residues. The trim removed 0 bases at V and 2 bases at J, leaving 4 bases unmatched. In DNA form, the CDR3 reads TGTGCCAGCAGCGTAGGGACAGGGATCCCCTACGAGCAGTACTTC. Translation gives CASSVGTGIPYEQYF.

The chain carries TRBV12-3 or TRBV12-4 and TRBJ2-7, with a possible D match to TRBD1 (5 bases). Trimming shortened V by 8 bases and J by 3 bases, and 11 bases separated the two germline ends. This CDR3 spans 12 amino acids. The CDR3 DNA is TGTGCCAGCGGCACGACAGTCTACGAGCAGTACTTC. Translation gives CASGTTVYEQYF.

V usage is TRBV6-1 and J usage is TRBJ1-4, with D unresolved. This CDR3 is 18 amino acids long. V lost 0 bases to trimming and J lost 0 bases, with 14 bases between them. The germline V gene encodes CDR1 MNHNS and CDR2 SASEGT. The CDR3 here is CASSEALSGFATNEKLFF. In DNA, the CDR3 is TGTGCCAGCAGTGAAGCGCTGTCCGGGTTTGCAACTAATGAAAAACTGTTTTTT.

The V call is TRBV18, the J call TRBJ2-7; 7 bases line up with TRBD1. The CDR3 is made up of 16 amino acids. CDR1 and CDR2 from the germline V gene are KGHSH and LQKENI. Losses at the gene ends were 3 bases for V and 1 base for J; bases not matched to a gene: 9. The CDR3 here is CASSPGDSRNSYEQYF. The CDR3 region has the DNA TGTGCCAGCTCACCGGGGGACAGTCGAAATTCCTACGAGCAGTACTTC.

The rearrangement joins TRBV2 to TRBJ1-4; TRBD1 aligns across 7 bases. The junction had 8 bases not matched to a gene; V was cut back by 7 bases and J by 3 bases. The germline gives CDR1 SNHLY, CDR2 FYNNEI. CDR3 length: 15 residues. The CDR3 reads CASNPTGQSNEKLFF. The CDR3, as DNA: TGTGCCAGCAACCCTACGGGACAGTCTAATGAAAAACTGTTTTTT.

The gene calls are TRBV18 and TRBJ1-3, with D tentatively TRBD1 (5 bases). The CDR3 has 15 residues. Trimming left V 2 bases short and J 0 bases short, with 8 bases between. The V gene's germline CDR1 is KGHSH and CDR2 LQKENI. This chain's CDR3 is CASSPTGDSGNTIYF. The CDR3 coding sequence is TGTGCCAGCTCACCAACGGGGGACTCTGGAAACACCATATATTTT. Full variable domain (rest looked up from reference TRBV18 and TRBJ1-3): NAGVMQNPRHLVRRRGQEARLRCSPMKGHSHVYWYRQLPEEGLKFMVYLQKENIIDESGMPKERFSAEFPKEGPSILRIQQVVRGDSAAYFCASSPTGDSGNTIYFGEGSWLTVV.